The source of this TCR beta chain is a study of blood T cells in healthy people across ages. Study observations and caveats: The lack of PBMC sorting stopped any conclusive naive versus antigen-experienced comparison.

Remarks on this clonotype: Its antigen is as yet unknown.

The authors ran a second PCR of roughly 6 to 12 cycles using a sample-barcoded 5' primer and a J-beta primer mix. A 12-random-nucleotide template-switch adaptor tagged each cDNA molecule. TCRdb ran MiXCR on the 5' RACE reads and lists one entry per CDR3 protein. Here the sample spans approximately 730,000 distinct CDR3 sequences, about 55% being singletons. The CDR3 runs to 17 residues. V lost 2 bases, J lost 7 bases, and 18 bases lay in between. Germline V lookup: CDR1 MNHNY, CDR2 SVGAGI (reference sequence). Extraction yielded at least 6 micrograms of total RNA per sample. The chain combines TRBV6-6 with TRBJ1-6, with D uncertain. The receptor comes from a man older than 75 in good health. Source material: blood. The CDR3 reads CASSYPNGPGRNSPLHF. In nucleotides, the CDR3 is TGTGCCAGCAGTTACCCTAATGGTCCTGGGCGGAATTCACCCCTCCACTTT.